This T cell receptor (beta chain) was sequenced during a study of shared clonotypes between healthy human individuals. Adult Caucasians living in Nashville, Tennessee made up all of the donors. Some clones are missing from TCRdb's copy, which holds only in-frame ones; the method was immunoSEQ multiplex PCR. The sample carries approximately 2.5 million clones, roughly 93% recorded once. Trimming removed 3 bases from V and 5 bases from J, with 18 bases in between. Germline-derived CDR1 and CDR2 are SGHDT and YYEEEE. The CDR3 runs 15 residues. Comment on this clone: Its antigen is not identified.

Study-wide results and caveats: What naive subsets generally showed was a larger estimated richness than memory subsets showed. Some clonotypes were shared by all four sorted-subset donors, while others were not shared. The non-shared ones had lower generation probabilities than the shared ones. It was anticipated that sequencing depth would influence how many clonotypes donors shared.

V gene TRBV5-6 combines with J gene TRBJ2-7, with D perhaps TRBD2 (5 bases). The sequence derives from a man aged 18-30 years in good health. Some clones in this sample may be carry-over from other donors' samples. Material: naive CD4+ T cells from PBMCs. Subset noted: CD45RA+ positively selected. The CDR3 is CASSSRDKKLHEQYF. The CDR3 DNA is TGTGCCAGCAGCTCCCGGGATAAGAAACTCCACGAGCAGTACTTC. The full variable domain, with the rest looked up from reference TRBV5-6 and TRBJ2-7, is DAGVTQSPTHLIKTRGQQVTLRCSPKSGHDTVSWYQQALGQGPQFIFQYYEEEERQRGNFPDRFSGHQFPNYSSELNVNALLLGDSALYLCASSSRDKKLHEQYFGPGTRLTVT.